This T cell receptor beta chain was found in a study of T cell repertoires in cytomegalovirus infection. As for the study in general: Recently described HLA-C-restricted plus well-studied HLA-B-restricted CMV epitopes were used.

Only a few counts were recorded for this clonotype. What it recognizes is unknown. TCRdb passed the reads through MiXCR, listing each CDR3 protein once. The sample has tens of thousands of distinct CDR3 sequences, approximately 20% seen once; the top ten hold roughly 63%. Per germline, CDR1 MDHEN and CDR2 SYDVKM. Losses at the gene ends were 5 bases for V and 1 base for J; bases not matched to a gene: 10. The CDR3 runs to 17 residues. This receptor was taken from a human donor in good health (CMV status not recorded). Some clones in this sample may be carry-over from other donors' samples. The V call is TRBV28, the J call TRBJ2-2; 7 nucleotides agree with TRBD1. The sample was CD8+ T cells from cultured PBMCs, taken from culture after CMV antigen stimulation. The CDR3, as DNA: TGTGCCAGCAGTGGATTGGGACAGACGCTGAACACCGGGGAGCTGTTTTTT. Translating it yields CASSGLGQTLNTGELFF.